The rows below give T cell receptor beta chains drawn from one sample of a study of blood T cell repertoires in COVID-19. Only in-frame clones appear in the TCRdb table, and some are missing; sequencing was by immunoSEQ multiplex PCR. This repertoire shows about 170,000 clones, 70% to 90% found once; its top ten account for about 0.8%. The sequenced sample was PBMCs or T cells enriched from blood (not recorded which). These receptors all stem from a woman aged 18-29 years who had recovered from COVID-19. Each CDR3 is given without its conserved first and last residue. D genes are given only for firm matches.

v_call,j_call,d_call,cdr3_length,cdr3_aa
TRBV28,TRBJ1-4,.,11,ASSARANEKLF
TRBV5-6,TRBJ1-2,.,15,ASSLRVGRRSEDGYT
TRBV2,TRBJ2-2,TRBD2,14,ASGGLAGESTGELF
TRBV15,TRBJ1-5,.,10,ATSKERQPQH
TRBV28,TRBJ1-2,.,11,ASNTGLDYGYT
TRBV5-6,TRBJ2-7,TRBD1,13,ASTLRDRGPYEQY
TRBV3-1/TRBV3-2,TRBJ1-1,.,11,ASSLGRGTEAF
TRBV5-1,TRBJ2-3,TRBD2,13,ASTKLAGSTDTQY
TRBV4-1,TRBJ2-7,.,11,ASSQGGRYEQY
TRBV6-6,TRBJ2-7,TRBD2,13,ASSYPGGSSYEQY
TRBV12-5,TRBJ2-5,.,10,ASGKQEETQY
TRBV19,TRBJ1-1,.,12,ASSMGTSNTEAF
TRBV5-6,TRBJ2-1,TRBD2,15,ASTYRVAGGSYNEQF
TRBV7-2,TRBJ2-1,TRBD2,13,ASSLRGREVNEQF
TRBV27,TRBJ2-7,.,12,ASSYTGAGYEQY
TRBV6-1,TRBJ2-2,.,12,ASSDRGFAGELF
TRBV18,TRBJ2-2,.,13,ASSPLPVNTGELF
TRBV25-1,TRBJ2-7,TRBD2,13,ASSESGSGRNEQY
TRBV7-8,TRBJ2-7,TRBD2,12,ASSFSSGRVEQY
TRBV4-1,TRBJ1-3,TRBD1,14,ASSQGLTGSGNTIY
TRBV2,TRBJ2-3,.,12,ASIRQARRDTQY
TRBV10-3,TRBJ2-3,TRBD2,13,AIRGTSGRTDTQY
TRBV30,TRBJ1-6,TRBD1,12,AWRRTGVISPLH
TRBV6-5,TRBJ2-6,TRBD1,12,ASTRGSGANVLT
TRBV3-1/TRBV3-2,TRBJ1-2,.,11,ASSQEFTVGYT
TRBV2,TRBJ1-5,.,12,ASSDRVEHQPQH
TRBV19,TRBJ2-3,.,10,ASSMNGESQY
TRBV24-1,TRBJ2-1,TRBD2,14,ATSDLSGRAGYEQF
TRBV6-2/TRBV6-3,TRBJ2-1,.,14,ASSSPDPGGGNEQF
TRBV7-9,TRBJ2-5,.,12,ASSPDGVQETQY
TRBV5-1,TRBJ2-6,TRBD1,15,ASSLGATGVGANVLT
TRBV5-1,TRBJ2-7,.,13,ASSLVAGQTYEQY
TRBV9,TRBJ2-3,TRBD2,16,ASSRTMTSGRNTDTQY
TRBV29-1,TRBJ2-2,.,14,SVDSTSSLNTGELF
TRBV6-2/TRBV6-3,TRBJ1-1,.,12,ASSYLTLHQEAF